The TCR beta chain described here comes from a study of T cell repertoires in cytomegalovirus infection. Study details: It was recently identified HLA-C-restricted and well-studied HLA-B-restricted CMV epitopes that the study used. TCR beta signatures that were public indicated CMV infection and matching HLA type.

V was shortened by 6 bases and J by 5 bases, with 11 bases between the two germline ends. The CDR3 contains 13 residues. With respect to this clonotype: The target antigen is unknown.

TCRdb re-analysed the reads in MiXCR, keeping a single row per CDR3 protein. The sample records some 590,000 distinct CDR3 sequences, 35% to 50% being singletons. Findings and caveats of the study: Clonotypes of TCR beta that were HLA-C-restricted and CMV-specific dominated the ex vivo response.

This sample comprised cultured PBMCs, obtained from culture after CMV antigen stimulation. The receptor comes from a human donor in good health (CMV status not recorded). Some clones in this sample may be carry-over from other donors' samples. The V call is TRBV12-3 or TRBV12-4, the J call TRBJ1-5; D unclear. CDR3 in amino acids: CASRPALDQPQHF. DNA for the CDR3: TGTGCCAGCAGGCCCGCCCTCGATCAGCCCCAGCATTTT.